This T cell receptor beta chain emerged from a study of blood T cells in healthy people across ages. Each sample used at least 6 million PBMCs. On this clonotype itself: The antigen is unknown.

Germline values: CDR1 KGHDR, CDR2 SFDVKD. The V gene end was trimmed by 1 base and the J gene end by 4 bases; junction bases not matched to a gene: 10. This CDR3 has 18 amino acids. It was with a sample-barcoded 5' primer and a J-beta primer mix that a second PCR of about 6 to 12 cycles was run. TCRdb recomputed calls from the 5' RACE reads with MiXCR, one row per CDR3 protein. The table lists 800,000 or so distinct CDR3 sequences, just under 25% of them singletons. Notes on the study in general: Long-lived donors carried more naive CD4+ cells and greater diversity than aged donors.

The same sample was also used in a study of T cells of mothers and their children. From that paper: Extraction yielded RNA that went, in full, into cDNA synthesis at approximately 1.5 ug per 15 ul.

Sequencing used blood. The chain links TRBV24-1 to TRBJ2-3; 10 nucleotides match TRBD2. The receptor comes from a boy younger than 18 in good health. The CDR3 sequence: CATSDLGSGGAVADTQYF. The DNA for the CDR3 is TGTGCCACCAGTGATTTAGGGAGCGGGGGGGCAGTCGCAGATACGCAGTATTTT.